These 23 T cell receptor beta chains came from one sample sequenced in a study of T cell responses to AZD1222 COVID-19 vaccine. Assay used: immunoSEQ multiplex PCR; TCRdb lists only in-frame clones, some missing. Of about 100,000 clones listed, around nine tenths are singletons. This specimen consisted of peripheral blood, obtained on day 0 of AZD1222 vaccination. The receptor set was obtained from an adult in good health.

This clone appeared a single time. The chain has TRBV28 and TRBJ1-3; D is unclear. The ends were cut back, 6 bases at V and 0 bases at J, with 9 bases in the middle. Germline CDR1 is MDHEN and CDR2 is SYDVKM. This CDR3 has 14 amino acids. The CDR3 protein is CASSHRPSGNTIYF. The CDR3 nucleotides read TGTGCCAGCAGCCACAGACCCTCTGGAAACACCATATATTTT.

The sample holds a few counts of this clone. The chain combines TRBV7-8 with TRBJ1-4; D unresolved. Germline loops: CDR1 SGHVS, CDR2 FQNEAQ. V was shortened by 3 bases and J by 6 bases, with 11 bases between the two germline ends. The CDR3 extends over 14 amino acids. The CDR3 DNA sequence: TGTGCCAGCAGCTTTTCTCGGAACCATGAAAAACTGTTTTTT. Residues: CASSFSRNHEKLFF. Supplemented by reference TRBV7-8 and TRBJ1-4, the full variable domain reads GAGVSQSPRYKVAKRGQDVALRCDPISGHVSLFWYQQALGQGPEFLTYFQNEAQLDKSGLPSDRFFAERPEGSVSTLKIQRTQQEDSAVYLCASSFSRNHEKLFFGSGTQLSVL.

The chain couples TRBV7-3 to TRBJ2-3; TRBD2 is a possible D gene (5 bases). CDR1 is SGHTA, CDR2 FQGTGA, per germline. Trimming removed 3 bases at V and 2 bases at J, with 6 bases between. This CDR3 comprises 13 residues. The CDR3 DNA sequence: TGTGCCAGCAGCTTGACTAACACAGATACGCAGTATTTT. Its translation: CASSLTNTDTQYF.

The chain employs TRBV5-6 and TRBJ2-3; D is perhaps TRBD2 (6 bases). Per the germline V gene, CDR1 is SGHDT and CDR2 is YYEEEE. The CDR3 has 15 residues. V lost 3 bases, J lost 6 bases, and 17 bases lay in between. CDR3 sequence (DNA): TGTGCCAGCAGCTCGCAGGCGGCTGGAGGGGATACGCAGTATTTT. It codes for CASSSQAAGGDTQYF.

The rearrangement links TRBV5-1 to TRBJ2-2, with TRBD2 matching over 14 bases. CDR1 is SGHRS, CDR2 YFSETQ, per germline. V lost 4 bases, J lost 4 bases, and 3 bases stayed unmatched. The CDR3 sequence is 16 residues long. This chain's CDR3 is CASSPTSGRATGELFF. In DNA, the CDR3 is TGCGCCAGCAGCCCGACTAGCGGGAGGGCCACCGGGGAGCTGTTTTTT. Filled out from reference TRBV5-1 and TRBJ2-2, the complete variable domain reads KAGVTQTPRYLIKTRGQQVTLSCSPISGHRSVSWYQQTPGQGLQFLFEYFSETQRNKGNFPGRFSGRQFSNSRSEMNVSTLELGDSALYLCASSPTSGRATGELFFGEGSRLTVL.

J is TRBJ1-1 and V is TRBV19, with a possible D match to TRBD1 (5 bases). V shed 5 bases and J shed 5 bases, with 12 bases lying between them. This CDR3 has 13 amino acids. Germline CDR1 is LNHDA and CDR2 is SQIVND (reference sequence). For the CDR3, the DNA is TGTGCCAGTAGTTTCTCGGAGGGGACTGAAGCTTTCTTT. Protein sequence: CASSFSEGTEAFF.

This chain connects TRBV5-1 to TRBJ1-1, with TRBD1 identical over 10 bases. V dropped 2 bases and J dropped 4; count of bases not matched to a gene: 8. There are 16 residues in the CDR3. Germline V gene sequence: CDR1 SGHRS, CDR2 YFSETQ. For the CDR3, the DNA is TGCGCCAGCAGCTTAGGGACAGGGGCTTATACCACTGAAGCTTTCTTT. Protein: CASSLGTGAYTTEAFF.

The rearrangement links TRBV28 to TRBJ2-3; perhaps TRBD2 as D (5 bases). Looked up from germline, CDR1 is MDHEN and CDR2 is SYDVKM. Trimming shortened V by 2 bases and J by 2 bases, and 17 bases separated the two germline ends. This CDR3 is built from 17 residues. CDR3 sequence: CASSLRVGNGHTDTQYF. CDR3 sequence (DNA): TGTGCCAGCAGTTTAAGGGTCGGGAACGGCCACACAGATACGCAGTATTTT.

The gene calls are TRBV20-1 and TRBJ2-7, with D possibly matching TRBD1 (6 bases). The CDR3 spans 11 residues. V was trimmed by 7 bases and J by 3 bases, leaving 10 bases between them. Germline V gene data show CDR1 as DFQATT and CDR2 as SNEGSKA (reference sequence). The CDR3 region has the DNA TGCAGTGGGACAGATTTCTACGAGCAGTACTTC. Its protein product is CSGTDFYEQYF.

The chain is built from TRBV3-1 (or the pseudogene TRBV3-2) and TRBJ1-2; a weak D match, TRBD1 (5 bases). From germline, CDR1 is LGHDT and CDR2 YNNKEL (reference sequence). This CDR3 spans 15 amino acids. V was trimmed by 1 base and J by 2 bases, leaving 11 bases between them. The CDR3 is CASSQGYNRNYGYTF. DNA for the CDR3: TGTGCCAGCAGCCAAGGGTACAACAGGAACTATGGCTACACCTTC.

CDR3 residues: CASSGQGYEQYF. In nucleotides, the CDR3 is TGTGCCAGCAGCGGACAGGGCTACGAGCAGTACTTC. The J gene is TRBJ2-7, the V gene TRBV5-8; 8 positions agree with TRBD1. Germline V CDR1 and CDR2: SGHTS, YDEGEE. The ends lost 4 bases at V and 3 bases at J; junction bases unmatched: 0. The CDR3 contains 12 residues.

Concerning this clone: The same CDR3 arises from other DNA sequences in this sample as well. This chain uses TRBV3-1 (or the pseudogene TRBV3-2) with TRBJ1-2; D call uncertain. The germline CDR1 and CDR2 sequences are LGHDT and YNNKEL (reference sequence). Trimming removed 1 base from V and 4 bases from J, with 7 bases in between. This CDR3 is built from 13 residues. This chain's CDR3 is CASSQGGRYGYTF. The CDR3 nucleotides read TGTGCCAGCAGCCAAGGAGGGCGCTATGGCTACACCTTC.

This clone was seen only a few times. The CDR3 sequence: CASSPVAGGGEQYF. Written as DNA, the CDR3 is TGTGCCAGCAGCCCAGTAGCGGGAGGGGGAGAGCAGTACTTC. This chain links TRBV7-2 with TRBJ2-7, with 11 bases matching TRBD2. The CDR3 is 14 residues long. CDR1 SGHTA and CDR2 FQGNSA come from the germline V gene. The ends lost 5 bases at V and 7 bases at J; junction bases unmatched: 7.

This clone is a singleton in its sample. The chain has TRBV7-2 and TRBJ1-2; D uncertain. Germline values: CDR1 SGHTA, CDR2 FQGNSA. Trimming removed 5 bases at V and 0 bases at J, with 10 bases between. This CDR3 contains 14 residues. The CDR3 loop is CASSLHPSNYGYTF. The CDR3 DNA reads TGTGCCAGCAGCCTACACCCATCTAACTATGGCTACACCTTC.

This rearrangement joins TRBV21-1 to TRBJ2-1; the table's D call TRBD2 went unverified against the DNA. TRBV21-1 is flagged as a pseudogene. This CDR3 comprises 16 residues. CDR3 amino acids: CATHPPLAGFYNEQFF. As DNA, the CDR3 is TGTGCCACCCATCCACCACTAGCGGGGTTCTACAATGAGCAGTTCTTC.

As regards this clone: Other DNA sequences of this sample code for an identical CDR3. The chain links TRBV6-5 to TRBJ2-2; the D is unclear. Trimming removed 6 bases from V and 1 base from J, with 6 bases in between. CDR3 size: 13 residues. The germline gives CDR1 MNHEY, CDR2 SVGAGI. The CDR3 DNA reads as TGTGCCAGCAGCCGCCAGAACACCGGGGAGCTGTTTTTT. Protein product: CASSRQNTGELFF.

The CDR3 region is CASSSYVGGFGSPLHF. In DNA form, the CDR3 reads TGTGCCAGCAGCTCCTACGTAGGGGGCTTCGGGTCACCCCTCCACTTT. This chain connects TRBV7-2 to TRBJ1-6; 7 bases are a match to TRBD1. This CDR3 comprises 16 residues. The V gene end was trimmed by 4 bases and the J gene end by 10 bases; junction bases not matched to a gene: 13. Looked up from germline, CDR1 is SGHTA and CDR2 is FQGNSA. The entire variable domain, with the rest obtained from reference TRBV7-2 and TRBJ1-6, is as follows: GAGVSQSPSNKVTEKGKDVELRCDPISGHTALYWYRQSLGQGLEFLIYFQGNSAPDKSGLPSDRFSAERTGGSVSTLTIQRTQQEDSAVYLCASSSYVGGFGSPLHFGNGTRLTVT.

The rearrangement links TRBV6-5 to TRBJ1-1, with D possibly TRBD1 on 6 matching bases. Germline CDR1 and CDR2: MNHEY and SVGAGI. This CDR3 is built from 14 residues. Trimming left V 2 bases short and J 1 base short, with 8 bases between. DNA of the CDR3: TGTGCCAGCAGTTACGGAGGGGGGAACACTGAAGCTTTCTTT. Amino acids: CASSYGGGNTEAFF.

The V gene is TRBV29-1, the J gene TRBJ2-5, with TRBD1 matching over 7 bases. V was pared by 3 bases and J by 2 bases, with 0 bases of the junction left unmatched. Germline-derived CDR1 and CDR2 are SQVTM and ANQGSEA. This CDR3 contains 12 residues. CDR3 sequence (DNA): TGCAGCGTTGAGGACAGGCAAGAGACCCAGTACTTC. This translates into CSVEDRQETQYF. The variable domain in full, with the rest retrieved from reference TRBV29-1 and TRBJ2-5, is SAVISQKPSRDICQRGTSLTIQCQVDSQVTMMFWYRQQPGQSLTLIATANQGSEATYESGFVIDKFPISRPNLTFSTLTVSNMSPEDSSIYLCSVEDRQETQYFGPGTRLLVL.

The chain couples TRBV30 to TRBJ1-5; the D is unclear. The germline V gene encodes CDR1 GTSNPN and CDR2 SVGIG (reference sequence). The V and J ends lost 0 bases and 3 bases respectively, with 9 bases between them. This CDR3 has 14 residues. In nucleotides, the CDR3 is TGTGCCTGGAGTGTAAAACGGCTCAATCAGCCCCAGCATTTT. As protein: CAWSVKRLNQPQHF.

CDR3 coding DNA: TGTGCCAGCAGCAAACCACACCCACGAGCCCCTGGCACTGAAGCTTTCTTT. It codes for CASSKPHPRAPGTEAFF. The genes are TRBV21-1 and TRBJ1-1. TRBV21-1 is assigned pseudogene status. This CDR3 region has 17 residues.

V gene TRBV6-6 combines with J gene TRBJ2-7; 9 bases match TRBD2. The CDR3 runs 15 residues. CDR1 is MNHNY and CDR2 is SVGAGI in the germline V gene (reference sequence). J was trimmed by 0 bases and V by 6 bases; bases with no gene match: 6. The CDR3, as DNA: TGTGCCAGCAGGGAGCGGGAGGTCCTCTCCTACGAGCAGTACTTC. Residues: CASREREVLSYEQYF.

The rearrangement joins TRBV7-3 to TRBJ2-1, with TRBD1 matching over 9 bases. V lost 5 bases and J lost 3; bases outside the gene matches: 8. The germline gives CDR1 SGHTA, CDR2 FQGTGA. This CDR3 has 16 residues. The CDR3 region is CASSPDRDRDYNEQFF. DNA of the CDR3: TGTGCCAGCAGCCCAGACCGGGACAGGGACTACAATGAGCAGTTCTTC.